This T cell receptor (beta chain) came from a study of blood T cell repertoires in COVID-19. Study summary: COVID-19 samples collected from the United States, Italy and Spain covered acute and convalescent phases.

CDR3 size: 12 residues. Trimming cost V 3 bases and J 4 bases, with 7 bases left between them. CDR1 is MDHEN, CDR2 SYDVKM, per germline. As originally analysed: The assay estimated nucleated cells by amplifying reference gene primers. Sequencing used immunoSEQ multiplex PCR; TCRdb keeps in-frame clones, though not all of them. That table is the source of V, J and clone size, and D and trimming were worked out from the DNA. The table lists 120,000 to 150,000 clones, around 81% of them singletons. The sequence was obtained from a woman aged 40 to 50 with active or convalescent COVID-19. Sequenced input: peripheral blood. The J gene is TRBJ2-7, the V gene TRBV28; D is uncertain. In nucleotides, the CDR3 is TGTGCCAGCAGTTTCACGGGTTACGAGCAGTACTTC. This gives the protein CASSFTGYEQYF. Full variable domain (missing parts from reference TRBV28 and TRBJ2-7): DVKVTQSSRYLVKRTGEKVFLECVQDMDHENMFWYRQDPGLGLRLIYFSYDVKMKEKGDIPEGYSVSREKKERFSLILESASTNQTSMYLCASSFTGYEQYFGPGTRLTVT.